These 25 T cell receptor beta chains were sequenced from one sample in a study of cytomegalovirus exposure and HLA in healthy donors. The table came from immunoSEQ multiplex PCR; TCRdb's copy has only in-frame clones and leaves some out. The data contain approximately 150,000 clones, over 80% of them singletons. Sequencing was performed on PBMCs. All receptors derive from a man aged 18 to 30 in good health and CMV-seropositive.

The chain joins TRBV9 to TRBJ1-1; possibly TRBD1 for D (5 bases). Germline V CDR1 and CDR2: SGDLS, YYNGEE. The CDR3 length is 15 residues. Trimming pared 0 bases from V and 1 base from J, leaving 10 bases between. The DNA for the CDR3 is TGTGCCAGCAGCGTAGGGGGCAGCTCGAACACTGAAGCTTTCTTT. Amino acids: CASSVGGSSNTEAFF.

The chain has TRBV5-4 and TRBJ2-7; TRBD1 matches 9 bases. CDR1 and CDR2 from the germline V gene are SGHNT and YYREEE (reference sequence). The CDR3 loop spans 14 amino acids. V shed 0 bases and J 2 bases; nucleotides not matched to a gene: 0. CDR3 sequence reads: CASSLGQGAYEQYF. CDR3 bases: TGTGCCAGCAGCTTGGGACAGGGGGCCTACGAGCAGTACTTC.

Note on this clone: A junction boundary mismatches the germline segment, possibly from a read error. This chain connects TRBV19 to TRBJ1-1; no firm D call. The CDR3 extends over 15 amino acids. Per the germline V gene, CDR1 is LNHDA and CDR2 is SQIVND (reference sequence). CDR3 nucleotide sequence: TGCGGTTCACTTGAAACCCACAGTTTGAACACTGAAGCTTTCTTT. This gives the protein CGSLETHSLNTEAFF.

Points on this clone: The junction departs from the called germline gene at one end, perhaps through a read error. The chain combines TRBV6-6 with TRBJ1-5; 7 bases fit TRBD1. This CDR3 spans 11 amino acids. Germline loops: CDR1 MNHNY, CDR2 SVGAGI (reference sequence). CDR3 DNA: TGTGCCAGCACCGAGGACAGGAGACTTCGTTTT. Protein: CASTEDRRLRF.

This clone was seen just once. This rearrangement joins TRBV6-5 to TRBJ2-7; 10 bases agree with TRBD1. The J segment lost 5 bases and the V segment lost 9 bases, leaving 10 bases of the junction unmatched. Germline CDR1 and CDR2: MNHEY and SVGAGI. The CDR3 has 14 amino acids. The CDR3 region is CASRKGQGIHEQYF. For the CDR3, the DNA is TGTGCCAGTCGGAAGGGACAGGGGATCCACGAGCAGTACTTC.

This chain joins TRBV5-4 and TRBJ2-3; D remains ambiguous. The V and J ends lost 0 bases and 3 bases respectively, with 8 bases between them. Per the germline V gene, CDR1 is SGHNT and CDR2 is YYREEE (reference sequence). The CDR3 runs to 14 residues. The CDR3 reads CASSLEQFTDTQYF. The DNA for the CDR3 is TGTGCCAGCAGCTTGGAACAGTTTACAGATACGCAGTATTTT.

V gene TRBV2 combines with J gene TRBJ2-7; 16 bases match TRBD2. This CDR3 comprises 17 residues. Germline V gene lookup returns CDR1 SNHLY and CDR2 FYNNEI. The V gene end was trimmed by 3 bases and the J gene end by 2 bases; junction bases not matched to a gene: 4. CDR3 sequence reads: CASSDPGTSGGAYEQYF. CDR3 coding DNA: TGTGCCAGCAGTGATCCCGGGACTAGCGGGGGGGCCTACGAGCAGTACTTC.

The rearrangement links TRBV4-1 to TRBJ1-2, with D perhaps TRBD1 (5 bases). Germline CDR1 MGHRA, CDR2 YSYEKL. The CDR3 loop spans 14 amino acids. Trimming left V 0 bases short and J 5 bases short, with 10 bases between. CDR3 DNA: TGCGCCAGCAGCCAAGACGGGGGAACGTATGGCTACACCTTC. Protein sequence: CASSQDGGTYGYTF.

This rearrangement joins TRBV25-1 to TRBJ2-1; a weak D match, TRBD2 (7 bases). From germline, CDR1 is MGHDK and CDR2 SYGVNS. V dropped 7 bases and J dropped 1 base, with 14 bases sitting between them. The CDR3 runs 15 residues. CDR3 region: CASTKGGGSYNEQFF. The CDR3 DNA follows: TGTGCCAGCACGAAGGGAGGGGGTTCCTACAATGAGCAGTTCTTC.

This clone was detected only once. The chain has TRBV6-5 and TRBJ1-5; possibly TRBD1 for D (5 bases). In germline, CDR1 is MNHEY, CDR2 SVGAGI. This CDR3 comprises 14 residues. The V end lost 6 bases, the J end lost 6 bases, and 15 bases lay between the germline ends. In DNA, the CDR3 is TGTGCCAGCAGCCACCGCAGGGAAGGTCAGCCCCAGCATTTT. It encodes CASSHRREGQPQHF.

CDR3 DNA: TGTGCCAGCAGTTACGGACTAGCAGCAGATACGCAGTATTTT. Its translation: CASSYGLAADTQYF. V gene TRBV6-6 combines with J gene TRBJ2-3; TRBD2 aligns across 8 bases. Germline CDR1 reads MNHNY; CDR2 reads SVGAGI (reference sequence). The CDR3 is 14 amino acids. V lost 2 bases, J lost 4 bases, and 2 bases stayed unmatched.

The rearrangement uses TRBV28 and TRBJ2-5; 8 bases are shared with TRBD1. Looked up from germline, CDR1 is MDHEN and CDR2 is SYDVKM. There are 15 residues in the CDR3. Germline trimming cut 6 bases from V and 5 bases from J; bases unmatched to any gene: 11. The CDR3 sequence is CASSPPDRQGETQYF. The CDR3 bases are TGTGCCAGCAGCCCTCCGGACCGACAGGGGGAGACCCAGTACTTC.

This chain connects TRBV29-1 to TRBJ1-4; D not resolved. From germline, CDR1 is SQVTM and CDR2 ANQGSEA. The CDR3 extends over 11 amino acids. Trimming pared 5 bases from V and 4 bases from J, leaving 5 bases between. DNA of the CDR3: TGCAGCGTTCCCCTTAATGAAAAACTGTTTTTT. This codes for CSVPLNEKLFF.

This chain uses TRBV30 with TRBJ1-1; D perhaps matches TRBD1 (6 bases). CDR1 and CDR2 from the germline V gene are GTSNPN and SVGIG (reference sequence). The length of the CDR3 is 15 residues. V dropped 6 bases and J dropped 0 bases, with 17 bases sitting between them. CDR3 in DNA: TGTGCCTGTCAGGGGAGGGCAGCCATGAACACTGAAGCTTTCTTT. It codes for CACQGRAAMNTEAFF.

This chain connects TRBV6-5 to TRBJ1-2; 7 bases line up with TRBD1. Germline V CDR1 and CDR2: MNHEY, SVGAGI. V lost 2 bases to trimming and J lost 5 bases; unmatched junction nucleotides: 5. This CDR3 has 14 residues. The CDR3 bases are TGTGCCAGCAGTTACCAAGACAGGGTGTATGGCTACACCTTC. Translation: CASSYQDRVYGYTF.

This clone was observed a single time. The chain employs TRBV7-8 and TRBJ1-1, with 8 nucleotides matching TRBD1. Germline assignment: CDR1 SGHVS and CDR2 FQNEAQ. The CDR3 is 15 residues long. V lost 2 bases to trimming and J lost 2 bases; unmatched junction nucleotides: 4. This CDR3 is CASSLQGAGNTEAFF. The DNA of the CDR3 is TGTGCCAGCAGCTTACAGGGGGCTGGAAACACTGAAGCTTTCTTT.

The rearrangement uses TRBV4-1 and TRBJ2-1, with 7 nucleotides matching TRBD2. Germline CDR1 is MGHRA and CDR2 is YSYEKL. The CDR3 sequence is 15 residues long. Trimming took 3 bases from V and 6 from J; bases not matched to a gene: 8. The CDR3, as DNA: TGCGCCAGCAGCCAGGGGAGCGGGGCCCCCAATGAGCAGTTCTTC. This gives the protein CASSQGSGAPNEQFF.

The CDR3 nucleotides are TGTGCCAGCAAAGCCGGGACAATGGGCTACGAGCAGTACTTC. Its protein is CASKAGTMGYEQYF. This chain joins TRBV2 and TRBJ2-7; TRBD1 might be the D (6 bases). V lost 7 bases and J lost 3, with 16 bases in between. CDR3 size: 14 residues. Germline V lookup: CDR1 SNHLY, CDR2 FYNNEI.

The chain combines TRBV4-1 with TRBJ2-7; TRBD1 is a possible D gene (5 bases). CDR3 size: 18 residues. Germline loops: CDR1 MGHRA, CDR2 YSYEKL. Trimming left V 2 bases short and J 0 bases short, with 20 bases between. The DNA of the CDR3 is TGCGCCAGCAGCCAATTCCGCCGTGCGGTGGGGCCCTCCTACGAGCAGTACTTC. Protein: CASSQFRRAVGPSYEQYF.

The chain links TRBV19 to TRBJ1-4, with 7 bases lining up with TRBD1. With V trimmed by 4 bases and J by 5 bases, 7 bases remained unmatched. This CDR3 is 15 amino acids long. Germline CDR1 and CDR2: LNHDA and SQIVND (reference sequence). The CDR3 spells CASSTPGQLNEKLFF. DNA of the CDR3: TGTGCCAGTAGTACCCCGGGACAGCTAAATGAAAAACTGTTTTTT. The full variable domain, with the rest looked up from reference TRBV19 and TRBJ1-4, is DGGITQSPKYLFRKEGQNVTLSCEQNLNHDAMYWYRQDPGQGLRLIYYSQIVNDFQKGDIAEGYSVSREKKESFPLTVTSAQKNPTAFYLCASSTPGQLNEKLFFGSGTQLSVL.

DNA for the CDR3: TGTGCCAGCAGCTTAGCTACCGGGGAGCTGTTTTTT. It encodes CASSLATGELFF. The chain links TRBV11-2 to TRBJ2-2; no clear D. The length of the CDR3 is 12 residues. Trimming stripped 1 base from V and 5 bases from J, with 2 bases between. CDR1 and CDR2 from the germline V gene are SGHAT and FQNNGV. The full variable domain, rest sourced from reference TRBV11-2 and TRBJ2-2, is EAGVAQSPRYKIIEKRQSVAFWCNPISGHATLYWYQQILGQGPKLLIQFQNNGVVDDSQLPKDRFSAERLKGVDSTLKIQPAKLEDSAVYLCASSLATGELFFGEGSRLTVL.

CDR3 DNA sequence: TGTGCCACCAGAAGACCGGGACAGGGCCATGGCTACACCTTC. Protein sequence: CATRRPGQGHGYTF. The chain joins TRBV15 to TRBJ1-2, with TRBD1 matching 9 bases. The CDR3 is 14 residues long. V gave up 6 bases and J gave up 6 bases; unmatched junction bases: 8. From germline, CDR1 is LNHNV and CDR2 YYDKDF (reference sequence). The entire variable domain, with the rest obtained from reference TRBV15 and TRBJ1-2, is as follows: DAMVIQNPRYQVTQFGKPVTLSCSQTLNHNVMYWYQQKSSQAPKLLFHYYDKDFNNEADTPDNFQSRRPNTSFCFLDIRSPGLGDTAMYLCATRRPGQGHGYTFGSGTRLTVV.

This chain joins TRBV29-1 and TRBJ1-1, with 9 bases lining up with TRBD1. Germline V gene lookup returns CDR1 SQVTM and CDR2 ANQGSEA. V gave up 4 bases and J gave up 3 bases; unmatched junction bases: 6. The CDR3 is made up of 14 amino acids. CDR3 amino acids: CSVGDRVVYTEAFF. As DNA, the CDR3 is TGCAGCGTTGGGGACAGGGTTGTGTACACTGAAGCTTTCTTT.

The V gene is TRBV27, the J gene TRBJ1-1; TRBD1 matches at 7 bases. The CDR3 consists of 14 residues. After removal of 6 bases from V and 2 bases from J, the junction contained 6 bases not matched to a gene. Germline-derived CDR1 and CDR2 are MNHEY and SMNVEV (reference sequence). The CDR3 loop reads CASRIQGINTEAFF. DNA of the CDR3: TGTGCCAGCAGAATACAGGGGATCAACACTGAAGCTTTCTTT.

The V call is TRBV5-1, the J call TRBJ1-1; D not resolved. This CDR3 has 15 amino acids. V was clipped by 3 bases and J by 3 bases, with 15 bases between them. From germline, CDR1 is SGHRS and CDR2 YFSETQ. CDR3 amino acids: CASSSWGGKDTEAFF. For the CDR3, the DNA is TGCGCCAGCAGCTCCTGGGGAGGGAAGGACACTGAAGCTTTCTTT.